This T cell receptor beta chain was captured in a study of T cells in Graves' hyperthyroidism and ophthalmopathy. Study context: Prior to any treatment, at the point of initial diagnosis, peripheral blood was collected.

Germline V lookup: CDR1 SGHVS, CDR2 FNYEAQ. The trim removed 1 base at V and 1 base at J, leaving 11 bases unmatched. This CDR3 spans 18 amino acids. Cells are PBMCs isolated from roughly 9.2 ml of fresh blood. Amplified TCR beta CDR3 regions came from RNA transcripts. Primed by the HTBI set, a first-round RT-PCR was run on the TCR CDR3. TCRdb re-derived calls from the multiplex PCR reads in MiXCR, one entry per CDR3 protein. There are about 300,000 distinct CDR3 sequences in the sample; approximately 15% occur only once, and 6.5% to 10% lies in the top ten. The sequence came from a woman in her thirties or forties with Graves' hyperthyroidism. The chain has TRBV7-6 and TRBJ2-7, with 9 bases identical to TRBD2. Sequencing input: blood. The chain's CDR3 is CASSLGVDSGSFSYEQYF. CDR3 bases: TGTGCCAGCAGCTTAGGAGTTGATAGCGGGAGTTTTTCCTACGAGCAGTACTTC.